The clone carrying this T cell receptor (beta chain) was seen a single time. Antigen specificity is unknown. One end of the junction varies from germline; a read error may be responsible. The sample comes from a study of T cells in Graves' hyperthyroidism and ophthalmopathy. Study-level results: With a median lead of approximately 6 months before onset, the model predicted ophthalmopathy.

TCR beta CDR3 region amplification was performed from RNA transcripts. The HTBI primer set was used in a first-round RT-PCR of the TCR CDR3. Each CDR3 protein gets one entry after TCRdb re-called the multiplex PCR reads with MiXCR. This sample has hundreds of thousands of distinct CDR3 sequences, with 35% to 55% found just once. Graves' hyperthyroidism qualified as stable when ophthalmopathy did not progress within 18 months. Patients were aged 18 to 65, had disease duration under 2 months, and had newly diagnosed hyperthyroidism. Thyroid ultrasound and orbital computed tomography, with clinical symptoms and serum thyroxine and TRAb, informed diagnoses. The TCR was taken from a woman aged 18-30 years with Graves' hyperthyroidism. The sequencing sample was made of peripheral blood or thyroid tissue (not recorded which).

CDR3 sequence: CASVGGDTEAF. CDR3 DNA: TGCGCCAGCGTGGGAGGCGACACTGAAGCTTTC. This chain links TRBV5-1 with TRBJ2-6; tentatively, D is TRBD2 (6 bases). CDR1 SGHRS and CDR2 YFSETQ come from the germline V gene. This CDR3 has 11 residues.